These 20 T cell receptor beta chains originate from one sample sequenced in a study of type 1 regulatory T cells. MiXCR was run by TCRdb on the reads, yielding one entry per CDR3 protein. The data show around 62,000 distinct CDR3 sequences, roughly three fifths seen once. Antigen specificity for these receptors is unknown. Specimen: cultured T cells, either the whole culture or a sorted T cell fraction (not recorded which). Described subset: Tr1-enriched cell product generated in vitro against host alloantigens. These receptors were collected from a human donor in good health.

This rearrangement joins TRBV20-1 to TRBJ2-1; TRBD2 matches 12 bases. The CDR3 extends over 20 amino acids. V gave up 0 bases and J gave up 4 bases; unmatched junction bases: 16. Germline V lookup: CDR1 DFQATT, CDR2 SNEGSKA (reference sequence). The CDR3 spells CSARDWGTSGRRVGYNEQFF. The CDR3 nucleotides are TGCAGTGCTAGAGATTGGGGCACTAGCGGGAGGCGGGTAGGGTACAATGAGCAGTTCTTC.

This clonotype has a handful of counts. This chain connects TRBV10-3 to TRBJ1-5; no definite D call. The CDR3 covers 12 residues. From germline, CDR1 is ENHRY and CDR2 SYGVKD. V lost 0 bases and J 4 bases, leaving 1 base between the germline ends. CDR3 nucleotides: TGTGCCATCAGTGAGTCGAATCAGCCCCAGCATTTT. It codes for CAISESNQPQHF.

DNA of the CDR3: TGTGCCAGCACCCCAGTAGGGGGCCAAGAGACCCAGTACTTC. Amino acids: CASTPVGGQETQYF. This chain links TRBV12-3 or TRBV12-4 with TRBJ2-5, with TRBD1 as a possible D gene (6 bases). The CDR3 loop spans 14 amino acids. The ends were cut back, 7 bases at V and 1 base at J, with 13 bases in the middle.

J is TRBJ2-7 and V is TRBV20-1, with 14 bases identical to TRBD2. Trimming cost V 5 bases and J 7 bases; bases outside gene matches: 10. The CDR3 spans 15 residues. The germline CDR1 and CDR2 sequences are DFQATT and SNEGSKA (reference sequence). The CDR3 DNA reads TGCAGTGCTCCGGACCGGACTAGCGGGAGGCGGGAGCAGTACTTC. This sequence encodes CSAPDRTSGRREQYF.

This clonotype showed up just a few times. The V gene is TRBV4-1, the J gene TRBJ2-6; D not resolved. This CDR3 has 15 residues. Germline V lookup: CDR1 MGHRA, CDR2 YSYEKL. V lost 2 bases to trimming and J lost 4 bases, with 9 bases between them. This CDR3 is CASSQNPSGANVLTF. The CDR3 region has the DNA TGCGCCAGCAGCCAAAATCCATCCGGGGCCAACGTCCTGACTTTC.

The chain has TRBV5-1 and TRBJ2-5; D remains ambiguous. Deletions cut 4 bases from V and 4 bases from J, with 14 bases between. The germline gives CDR1 SGHRS, CDR2 YFSETQ. CDR3 size: 14 residues. CDR3 nucleotides: TGCGCCAGCAGCCCCTACCCGGGCGCAGAGACCCAGTACTTC. Its protein is CASSPYPGAETQYF. Full variable domain (rest looked up from reference TRBV5-1 and TRBJ2-5): KAGVTQTPRYLIKTRGQQVTLSCSPISGHRSVSWYQQTPGQGLQFLFEYFSETQRNKGNFPGRFSGRQFSNSRSEMNVSTLELGDSALYLCASSPYPGAETQYFGPGTRLLVL.

This clonotype was detected a few times. The chain couples TRBV28 to TRBJ2-3; 7 nucleotides agree with TRBD2. The J segment lost 1 base and the V segment lost 2 bases, leaving 3 bases of the junction unmatched. CDR3 length: 15 residues. CDR1 and CDR2 (germline): MDHEN, SYDVKM. This chain's CDR3 is CASSLGLAGTDTQYF. The DNA of the CDR3 is TGTGCCAGCAGTTTAGGTCTAGCGGGCACAGATACGCAGTATTTT. Full variable domain (outside the CDR3, taken from reference TRBV28 and TRBJ2-3): DVKVTQSSRYLVKRTGEKVFLECVQDMDHENMFWYRQDPGLGLRLIYFSYDVKMKEKGDIPEGYSVSREKKERFSLILESASTNQTSMYLCASSLGLAGTDTQYFGPGTRLTVL.

The V and J genes are TRBV20-1 and TRBJ1-4; D call uncertain. The CDR3 loop spans 15 amino acids. The V gene lost 3 bases and the J gene lost 7 bases, with 18 bases spanning the gap. In germline, CDR1 is DFQATT, CDR2 SNEGSKA (reference sequence). The CDR3 spells CSASPGTGAGEKLFF. Here the CDR3 DNA reads TGCAGTGCTAGTCCGGGAACGGGCGCTGGTGAAAAACTGTTTTTT.

The genes are TRBV6-2 or TRBV6-3 and TRBJ2-7; D remains unclear. The V gene lost 7 bases and the J gene lost 3 bases, with 10 bases spanning the gap. The CDR3 contains 12 residues. Germline lookup yields CDR1 MNHEY and CDR2 SVGEGT. The CDR3 DNA follows: TGTGCCAGCAAGACTGGAGTCTACGAGCAGTACTTC. It yields the protein CASKTGVYEQYF.

The count of this clonotype is one. The chain uses TRBV7-2 and TRBJ2-2; no clear D gene. The CDR3 is 11 amino acids. V lost 3 bases and J 9 bases, leaving 5 bases between the germline ends. Germline loops: CDR1 SGHTA, CDR2 FQGNSA. CDR3 in amino acids: CASSFNWELFF. DNA for the CDR3: TGTGCCAGCAGCTTTAACTGGGAGCTGTTTTTT.

This clonotype is medium-sized (0.01 to 0.1%) in the sample. The chain links TRBV7-2 to TRBJ2-7; the D is unclear. The CDR3 totals 14 residues. Germline CDR1 SGHTA, CDR2 FQGNSA. V was pared by 2 bases and J by 0 bases, with 8 bases between. Here the CDR3 DNA reads TGTGCCAGCAGCTTACGTGTGTCCTCCTACGAGCAGTACTTC. Translated, it gives CASSLRVSSYEQYF.

The CDR3 nucleotides are TGTGCCAGCAGTGAAGCGCTTCAGGGACTAGCGGGAGTCACAGATACGCAGTATTTT. Its protein product is CASSEALQGLAGVTDTQYF. The chain joins TRBV6-1 to TRBJ2-3; 14 bases line up with TRBD2. This CDR3 is 19 amino acids long. Germline V gene data show CDR1 as MNHNS and CDR2 as SASEGT. J was trimmed by 2 bases and V by 0 bases; bases with no gene match: 7.

The chain joins TRBV9 to TRBJ2-3, with D unresolved. This CDR3 has 16 amino acids. The V gene lost 1 base and the J gene lost 4 bases, with 16 bases spanning the gap. Germline CDR1 and CDR2: SGDLS and YYNGEE. CDR3 residues: CASSVPVQGPADTQYF. The CDR3 nucleotides read TGTGCCAGCAGCGTACCTGTACAAGGGCCAGCAGATACGCAGTATTTT.

The chain has TRBV6-2 or TRBV6-3 and TRBJ1-5; TRBD1 matches 8 bases. The CDR3 is 15 amino acids. Germline V CDR1 and CDR2: MNHEY, SVGEGT. Losses at the gene ends were 6 bases for V and 6 bases for J; bases not matched to a gene: 10. The CDR3 protein is CASRQDRGKGQPQHF. In DNA, the CDR3 is TGTGCCAGCAGACAAGACAGGGGCAAAGGTCAGCCCCAGCATTTT.

CDR3: CASSWTSGRAEQYF. The DNA for the CDR3 is TGCGCCAGCAGCTGGACTAGCGGGAGGGCTGAGCAGTACTTC. The chain joins TRBV5-1 to TRBJ2-7, with TRBD2 matching 15 bases. Germline CDR1 SGHRS, CDR2 YFSETQ. This CDR3 is 14 amino acids long. V dropped 3 bases and J dropped 7; count of bases not matched to a gene: 2.

The chain uses TRBV12-3 or TRBV12-4 and TRBJ2-5; D call uncertain. V lost 7 bases and J lost 1, with 16 bases in between. This CDR3 spans 15 amino acids. CDR3: CASNPPWAFQETQYF. CDR3 bases: TGTGCCAGCAATCCCCCTTGGGCGTTCCAAGAGACCCAGTACTTC.

This clonotype was observed a few times. V gene TRBV5-1 combines with J gene TRBJ2-5; D gene unclear. Trimming shortened V by 0 bases and J by 5 bases, and 11 bases separated the two germline ends. Germline-derived CDR1 and CDR2 are SGHRS and YFSETQ. The CDR3 totals 14 residues. CDR3 loop: CASSLGPVDETQYF. The CDR3, as DNA: TGCGCCAGCAGCTTGGGGCCTGTGGATGAGACCCAGTACTTC.

This clonotype was observed a handful of times. V and J are TRBV11-2 and TRBJ2-5; TRBD1 is a possible D gene (5 bases). Germline V CDR1 and CDR2: SGHAT, FQNNGV. The CDR3 covers 14 residues. V was cut by 5 bases and J by 5 bases, with 15 bases left in between. CDR3 bases: TGTGCCAGCAGCCGTCGACAGCAAGGGGAGACCCAGTACTTC. This encodes CASSRRQQGETQYF. Filled out from reference TRBV11-2 and TRBJ2-5, the complete variable domain reads EAGVAQSPRYKIIEKRQSVAFWCNPISGHATLYWYQQILGQGPKLLIQFQNNGVVDDSQLPKDRFSAERLKGVDSTLKIQPAKLEDSAVYLCASSRRQQGETQYFGPGTRLLVL.

The genes are TRBV2 and TRBJ2-3, with a possible D match to TRBD1 (5 bases). The CDR3 consists of 14 residues. V dropped 4 bases and J dropped 6 bases, with 14 bases sitting between them. CDR1 is SNHLY and CDR2 is FYNNEI in the germline V gene. The CDR3 nucleotides read TGTGCCAGCAGTGCTCAGGGTGACTCCGATACGCAGTATTTT. Its protein is CASSAQGDSDTQYF.

CDR3 coding DNA: TGCGCCAGCAGCTTGGGAAGCGGGGCCTGGGGGAATGAGCAGTTCTTC. Translated: CASSLGSGAWGNEQFF. The rearrangement uses TRBV5-1 and TRBJ2-1; 7 bases align to TRBD2. CDR1 SGHRS and CDR2 YFSETQ come from the germline V gene. This CDR3 contains 16 residues. The ends lost 0 bases at V and 7 bases at J; junction bases unmatched: 10.